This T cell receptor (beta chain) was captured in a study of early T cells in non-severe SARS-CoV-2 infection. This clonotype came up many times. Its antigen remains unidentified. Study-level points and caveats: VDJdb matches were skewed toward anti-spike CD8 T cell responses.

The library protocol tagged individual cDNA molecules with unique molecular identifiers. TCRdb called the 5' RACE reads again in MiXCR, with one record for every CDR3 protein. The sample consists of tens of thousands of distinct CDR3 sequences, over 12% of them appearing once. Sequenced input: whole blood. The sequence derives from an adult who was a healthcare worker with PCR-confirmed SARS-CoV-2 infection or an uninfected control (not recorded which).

As DNA, the CDR3 is TGTGCCAGCAGTGAAACGACAGGGGGTGGGGAAAAACTGTTTTTT. It encodes CASSETTGGGEKLFF. The chain employs TRBV2 and TRBJ1-4, with 9 bases lining up with TRBD1. The CDR3 length is 15 residues. The trim removed 2 bases at V and 8 bases at J, leaving 6 bases unmatched. Germline-derived CDR1 and CDR2 are SNHLY and FYNNEI.